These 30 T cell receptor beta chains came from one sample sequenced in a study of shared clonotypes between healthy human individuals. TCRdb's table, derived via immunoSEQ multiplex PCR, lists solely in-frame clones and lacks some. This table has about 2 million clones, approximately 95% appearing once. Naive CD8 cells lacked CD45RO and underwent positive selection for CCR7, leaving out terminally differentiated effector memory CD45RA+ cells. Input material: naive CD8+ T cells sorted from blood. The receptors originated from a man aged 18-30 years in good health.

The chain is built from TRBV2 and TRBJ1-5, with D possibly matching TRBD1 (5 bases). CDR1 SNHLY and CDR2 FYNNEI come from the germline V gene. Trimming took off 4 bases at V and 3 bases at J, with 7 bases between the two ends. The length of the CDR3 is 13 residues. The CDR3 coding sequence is TGTGCCAGCAGTGGACAGCTCAATCAGCCCCAGCATTTT. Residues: CASSGQLNQPQHF.

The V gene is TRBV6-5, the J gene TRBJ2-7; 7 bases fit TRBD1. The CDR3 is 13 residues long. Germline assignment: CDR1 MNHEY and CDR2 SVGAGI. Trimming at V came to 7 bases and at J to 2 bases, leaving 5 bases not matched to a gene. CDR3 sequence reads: CASKGQETYEQYF. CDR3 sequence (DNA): TGTGCCAGCAAAGGACAGGAGACCTACGAGCAGTACTTC.

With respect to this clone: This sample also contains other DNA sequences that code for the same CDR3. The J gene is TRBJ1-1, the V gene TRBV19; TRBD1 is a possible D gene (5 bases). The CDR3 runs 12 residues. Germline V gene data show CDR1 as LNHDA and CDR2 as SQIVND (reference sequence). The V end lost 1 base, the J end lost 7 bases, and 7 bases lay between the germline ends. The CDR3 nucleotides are TGTGCCAGTAGTATAGGGGGCAGTGAAGCTTTCTTT. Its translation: CASSIGGSEAFF.

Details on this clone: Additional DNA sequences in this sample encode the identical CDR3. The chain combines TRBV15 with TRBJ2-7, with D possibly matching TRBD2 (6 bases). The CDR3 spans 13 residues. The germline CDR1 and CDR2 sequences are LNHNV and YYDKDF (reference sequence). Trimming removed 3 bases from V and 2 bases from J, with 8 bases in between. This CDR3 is CATSSGGPYEQYF. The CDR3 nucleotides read TGTGCCACCAGCAGCGGGGGACCCTACGAGCAGTACTTC.

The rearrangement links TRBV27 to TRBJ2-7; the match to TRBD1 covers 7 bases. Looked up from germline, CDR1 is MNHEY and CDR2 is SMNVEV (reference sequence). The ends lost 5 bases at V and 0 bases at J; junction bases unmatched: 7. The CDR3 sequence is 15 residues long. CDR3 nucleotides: TGTGCCAGCAGTCCAGAGACAGGGAGCTCCTACGAGCAGTACTTC. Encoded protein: CASSPETGSSYEQYF.

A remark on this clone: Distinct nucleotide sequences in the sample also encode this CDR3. CDR3 nucleotides: TGTGCCTGGAGTGTAGGGGGATCCACTGAAGCTTTCTTT. Protein: CAWSVGGSTEAFF. This chain connects TRBV30 to TRBJ1-1, with TRBD1 as a possible D gene (6 bases). V was pared by 0 bases and J by 4 bases, with 9 bases between. The CDR3 loop spans 13 amino acids. Germline-derived CDR1 and CDR2 are GTSNPN and SVGIG (reference sequence).

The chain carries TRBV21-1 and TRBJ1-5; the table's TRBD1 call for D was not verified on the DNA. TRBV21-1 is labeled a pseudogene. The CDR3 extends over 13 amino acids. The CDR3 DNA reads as TGTGCCAGCAGCAAAGCGCTTTACATGCCCCAGCATTTT. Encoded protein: CASSKALYMPQHF.

This CDR3 is CASGLAGAGEQYF. The CDR3 bases are TGTGCCAGCGGCCTAGCGGGGGCTGGGGAGCAGTACTTC. The chain links TRBV27 to TRBJ2-7; 10 bases fit TRBD2. CDR3 length: 13 amino acids. Germline-derived CDR1 and CDR2 are MNHEY and SMNVEV (reference sequence). Trimming removed 8 bases from V and 7 bases from J; junction bases left unmatched: 8.

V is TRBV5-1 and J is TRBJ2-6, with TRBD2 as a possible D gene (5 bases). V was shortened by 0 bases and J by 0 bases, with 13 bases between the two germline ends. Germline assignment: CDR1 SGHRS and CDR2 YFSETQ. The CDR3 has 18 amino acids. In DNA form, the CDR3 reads TGCGCCAGCAGCTTGGACGAGGGTTTCGGCTCTGGGGCCAACGTCCTGACTTTC. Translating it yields CASSLDEGFGSGANVLTF. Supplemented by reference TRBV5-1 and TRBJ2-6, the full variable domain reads KAGVTQTPRYLIKTRGQQVTLSCSPISGHRSVSWYQQTPGQGLQFLFEYFSETQRNKGNFPGRFSGRQFSNSRSEMNVSTLELGDSALYLCASSLDEGFGSGANVLTFGAGSRLTVL.

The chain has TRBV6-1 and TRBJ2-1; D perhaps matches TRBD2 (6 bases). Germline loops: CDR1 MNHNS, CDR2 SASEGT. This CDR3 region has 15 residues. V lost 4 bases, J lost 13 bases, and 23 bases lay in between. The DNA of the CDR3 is TGTGCCAGCAGTGGGTGGGGGGACGGGTCCCTAGATCAGTTCTTC. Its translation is CASSGWGDGSLDQFF.

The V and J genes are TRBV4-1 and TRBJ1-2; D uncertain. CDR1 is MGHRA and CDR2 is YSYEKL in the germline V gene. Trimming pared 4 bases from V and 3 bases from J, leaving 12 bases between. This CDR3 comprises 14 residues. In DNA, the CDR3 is TGCGCCAGCAGCCCCCAGATGAGGGACTATGGCTACACCTTC. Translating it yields CASSPQMRDYGYTF.

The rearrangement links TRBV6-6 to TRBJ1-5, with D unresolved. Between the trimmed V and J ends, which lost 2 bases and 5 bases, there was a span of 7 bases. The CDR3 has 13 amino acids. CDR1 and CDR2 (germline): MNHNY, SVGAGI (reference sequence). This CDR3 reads CASSYGSDQPQHF. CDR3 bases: TGTGCCAGCAGTTACGGCAGCGATCAGCCCCAGCATTTT.

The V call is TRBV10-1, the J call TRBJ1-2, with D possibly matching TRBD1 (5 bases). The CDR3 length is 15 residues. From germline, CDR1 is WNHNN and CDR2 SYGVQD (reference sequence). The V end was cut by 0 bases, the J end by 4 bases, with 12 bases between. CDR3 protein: CASSESGLPLYGYTF. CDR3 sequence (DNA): TGCGCCAGCAGTGAGTCGGGACTGCCTCTCTATGGCTACACCTTC.

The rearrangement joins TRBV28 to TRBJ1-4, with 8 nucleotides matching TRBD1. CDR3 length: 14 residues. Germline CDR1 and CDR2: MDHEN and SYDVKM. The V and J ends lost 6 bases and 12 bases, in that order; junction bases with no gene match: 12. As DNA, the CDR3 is TGTGCCAGCAGGGACCCGGGACAGGCGGAAGAACTGTTTTTT. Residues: CASRDPGQAEELFF. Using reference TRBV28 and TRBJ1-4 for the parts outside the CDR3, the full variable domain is DVKVTQSSRYLVKRTGEKVFLECVQDMDHENMFWYRQDPGLGLRLIYFSYDVKMKEKGDIPEGYSVSREKKERFSLILESASTNQTSMYLCASRDPGQAEELFFGSGTQLSVL.

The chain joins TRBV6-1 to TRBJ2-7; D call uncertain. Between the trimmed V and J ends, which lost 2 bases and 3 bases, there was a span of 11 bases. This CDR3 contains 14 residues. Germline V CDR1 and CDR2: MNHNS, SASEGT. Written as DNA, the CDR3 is TGTGCCAGCAGTGAACTGGACGGAGACTACGAGCAGTACTTC. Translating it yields CASSELDGDYEQYF.

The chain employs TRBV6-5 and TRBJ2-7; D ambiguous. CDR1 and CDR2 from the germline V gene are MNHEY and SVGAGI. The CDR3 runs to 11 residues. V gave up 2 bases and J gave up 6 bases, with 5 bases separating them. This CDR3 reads CASSYMSEQYF. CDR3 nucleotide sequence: TGTGCCAGCAGTTACATGAGCGAGCAGTACTTC.

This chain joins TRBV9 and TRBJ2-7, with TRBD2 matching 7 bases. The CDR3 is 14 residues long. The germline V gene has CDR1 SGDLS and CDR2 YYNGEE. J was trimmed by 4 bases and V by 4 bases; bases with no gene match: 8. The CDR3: CASSSDGGLYEQYF. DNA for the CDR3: TGTGCCAGCAGCTCTGATGGGGGACTATACGAGCAGTACTTC.

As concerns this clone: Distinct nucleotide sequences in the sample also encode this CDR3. CDR3 coding DNA: TGTGCCAGCAGCGTAGGGACGTCCTACGAGCAGTACTTC. Amino acids: CASSVGTSYEQYF. The V gene is TRBV9, the J gene TRBJ2-7, with D hard to call. V dropped 0 bases and J dropped 1 base, with 5 bases sitting between them. The germline V gene encodes CDR1 SGDLS and CDR2 YYNGEE. The CDR3 runs 13 residues.

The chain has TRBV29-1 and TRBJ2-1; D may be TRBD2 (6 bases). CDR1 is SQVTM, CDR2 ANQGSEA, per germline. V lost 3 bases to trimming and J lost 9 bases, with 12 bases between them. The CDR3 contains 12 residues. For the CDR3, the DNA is TGCAGCGTTGACCCGCTCGGGGGTGAGCAGTTCTTC. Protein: CSVDPLGGEQFF.

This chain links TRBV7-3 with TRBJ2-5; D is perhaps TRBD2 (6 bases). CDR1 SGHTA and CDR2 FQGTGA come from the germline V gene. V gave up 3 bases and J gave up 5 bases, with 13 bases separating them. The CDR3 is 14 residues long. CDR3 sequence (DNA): TGTGCCAGCAGCTTCTACGGAGGGGTTGAGACCCAGTACTTC. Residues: CASSFYGGVETQYF. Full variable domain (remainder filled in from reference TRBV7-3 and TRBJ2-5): GAGVSQTPSNKVTEKGKYVELRCDPISGHTALYWYRQSLGQGPEFLIYFQGTGAADDSGLPNDRFFAVRPEGSVSTLKIQRTERGDSAVYLCASSFYGGVETQYFGPGTRLLVL.

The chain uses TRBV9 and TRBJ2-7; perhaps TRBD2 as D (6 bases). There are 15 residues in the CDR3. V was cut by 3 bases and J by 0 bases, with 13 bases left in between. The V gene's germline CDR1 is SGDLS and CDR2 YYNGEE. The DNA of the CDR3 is TGTGCCAGCAGCGCGGCCGGGAGTTCCTCCTACGAGCAGTACTTC. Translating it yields CASSAAGSSSYEQYF.

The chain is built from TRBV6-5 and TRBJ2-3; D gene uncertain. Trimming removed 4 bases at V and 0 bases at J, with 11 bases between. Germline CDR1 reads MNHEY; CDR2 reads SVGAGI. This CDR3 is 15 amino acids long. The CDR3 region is CASSFLAASTDTQYF. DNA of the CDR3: TGTGCCAGCAGTTTCCTTGCGGCTAGCACAGATACGCAGTATTTT.

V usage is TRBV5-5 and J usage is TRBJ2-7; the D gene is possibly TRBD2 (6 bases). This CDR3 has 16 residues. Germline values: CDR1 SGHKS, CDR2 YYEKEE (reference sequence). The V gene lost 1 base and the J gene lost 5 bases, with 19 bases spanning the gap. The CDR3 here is CASSLYSGVLTDEQYF. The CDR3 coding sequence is TGTGCCAGCAGCTTGTACTCGGGGGTCCTGACCGACGAGCAGTACTTC.

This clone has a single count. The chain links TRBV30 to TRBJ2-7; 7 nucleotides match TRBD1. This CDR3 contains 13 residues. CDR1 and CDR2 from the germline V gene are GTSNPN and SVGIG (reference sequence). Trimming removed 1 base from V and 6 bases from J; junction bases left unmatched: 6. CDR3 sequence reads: CAWSAGTEIEQYF. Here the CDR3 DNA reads TGTGCCTGGAGTGCCGGGACAGAGATCGAGCAGTACTTC.

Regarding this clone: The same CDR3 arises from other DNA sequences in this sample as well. The DNA of the CDR3 is TGTGCCAGCAGTTTCTACGGAGGCTACGAGCAGTACTTC. Amino acid sequence: CASSFYGGYEQYF. J is TRBJ2-7 and V is TRBV27, with a possible D match to TRBD2 (5 bases). V lost 3 bases and J lost 3, with 9 bases in between. Germline loops: CDR1 MNHEY, CDR2 SMNVEV (reference sequence). This CDR3 contains 13 residues.

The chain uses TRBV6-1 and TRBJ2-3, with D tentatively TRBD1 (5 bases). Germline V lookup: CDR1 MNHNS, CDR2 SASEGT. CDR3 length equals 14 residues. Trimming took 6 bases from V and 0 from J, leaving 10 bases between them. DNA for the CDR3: TGTGCCAGCAGCCTACGACAGAGCACAGATACGCAGTATTTT. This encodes CASSLRQSTDTQYF.

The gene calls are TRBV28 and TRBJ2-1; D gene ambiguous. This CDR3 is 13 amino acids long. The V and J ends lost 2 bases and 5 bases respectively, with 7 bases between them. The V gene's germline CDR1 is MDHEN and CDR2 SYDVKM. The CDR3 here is CASSLGFNNEQFF. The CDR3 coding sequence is TGTGCCAGCAGTTTAGGGTTCAACAATGAGCAGTTCTTC.

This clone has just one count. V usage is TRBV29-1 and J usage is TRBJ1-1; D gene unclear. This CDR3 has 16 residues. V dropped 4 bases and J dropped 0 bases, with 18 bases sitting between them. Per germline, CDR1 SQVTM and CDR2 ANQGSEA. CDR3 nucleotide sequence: TGCAGCGTTGCGGGCATCGCATTACCTATGAACACTGAAGCTTTCTTT. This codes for CSVAGIALPMNTEAFF.

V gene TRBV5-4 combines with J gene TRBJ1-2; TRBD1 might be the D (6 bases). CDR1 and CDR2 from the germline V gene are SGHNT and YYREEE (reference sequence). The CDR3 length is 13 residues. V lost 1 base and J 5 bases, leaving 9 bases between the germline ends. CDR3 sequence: CASSLRDTYGYTF. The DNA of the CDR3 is TGTGCCAGCAGCTTGAGGGACACTTATGGCTACACCTTC.

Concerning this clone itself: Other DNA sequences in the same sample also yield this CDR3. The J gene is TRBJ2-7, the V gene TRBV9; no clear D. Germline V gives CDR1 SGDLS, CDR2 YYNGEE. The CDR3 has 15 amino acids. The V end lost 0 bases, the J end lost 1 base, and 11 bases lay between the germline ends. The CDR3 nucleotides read TGTGCCAGCAGCGTAGAAAAGGGCCCTTCCTACGAGCAGTACTTC. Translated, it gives CASSVEKGPSYEQYF.